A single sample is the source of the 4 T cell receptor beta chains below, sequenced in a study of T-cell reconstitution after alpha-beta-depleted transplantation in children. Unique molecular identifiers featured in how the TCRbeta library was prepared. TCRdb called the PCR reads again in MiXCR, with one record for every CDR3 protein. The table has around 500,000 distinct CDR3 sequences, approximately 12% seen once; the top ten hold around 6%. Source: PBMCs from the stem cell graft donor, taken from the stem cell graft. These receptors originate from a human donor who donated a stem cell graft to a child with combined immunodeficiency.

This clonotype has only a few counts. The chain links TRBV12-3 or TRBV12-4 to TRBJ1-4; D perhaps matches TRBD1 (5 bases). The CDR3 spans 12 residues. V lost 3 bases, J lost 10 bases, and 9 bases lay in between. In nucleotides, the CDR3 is TGTGCCAGCAGTTTGACAGACCTAAAACTGTTTTTT. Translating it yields CASSLTDLKLFF.

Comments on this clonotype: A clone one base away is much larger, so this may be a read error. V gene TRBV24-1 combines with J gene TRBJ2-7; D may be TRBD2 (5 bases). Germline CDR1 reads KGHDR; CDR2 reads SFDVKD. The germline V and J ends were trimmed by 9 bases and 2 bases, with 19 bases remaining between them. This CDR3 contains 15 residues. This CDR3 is CATVKITEEAYEQYF. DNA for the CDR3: TGTGCCACCGTAAAGATCACGGAGGAGGCCTACGAGCAGTACTTC.

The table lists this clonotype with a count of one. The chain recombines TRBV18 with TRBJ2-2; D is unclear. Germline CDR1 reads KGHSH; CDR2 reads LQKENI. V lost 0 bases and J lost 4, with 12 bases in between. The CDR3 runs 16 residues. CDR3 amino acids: CASSPPSTPTTGELFF. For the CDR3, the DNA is TGTGCCAGCTCACCACCGAGTACCCCCACCACCGGGGAGCTGTTTTTT.

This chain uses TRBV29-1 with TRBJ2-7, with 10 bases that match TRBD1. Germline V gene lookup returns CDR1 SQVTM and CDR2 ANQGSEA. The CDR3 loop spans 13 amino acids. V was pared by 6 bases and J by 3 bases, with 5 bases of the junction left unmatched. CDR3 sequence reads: CSVTRTGGYEQYF. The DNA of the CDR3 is TGCAGCGTGACAAGGACAGGGGGCTACGAGCAGTACTTC.